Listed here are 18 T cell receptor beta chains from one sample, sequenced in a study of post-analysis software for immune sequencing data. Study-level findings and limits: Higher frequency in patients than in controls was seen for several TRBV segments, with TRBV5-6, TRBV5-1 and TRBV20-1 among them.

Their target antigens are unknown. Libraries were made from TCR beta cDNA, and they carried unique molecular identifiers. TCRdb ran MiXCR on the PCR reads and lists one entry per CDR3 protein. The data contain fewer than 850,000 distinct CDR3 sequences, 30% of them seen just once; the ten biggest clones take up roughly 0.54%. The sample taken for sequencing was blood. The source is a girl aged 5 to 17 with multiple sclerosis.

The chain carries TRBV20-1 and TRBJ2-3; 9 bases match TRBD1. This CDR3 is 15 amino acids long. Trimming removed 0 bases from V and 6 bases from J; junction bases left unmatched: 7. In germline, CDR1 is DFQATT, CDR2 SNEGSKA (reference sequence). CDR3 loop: CSARDTGGPKDTQYF. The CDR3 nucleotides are TGCAGTGCTAGAGACACAGGGGGCCCCAAGGATACGCAGTATTTT.

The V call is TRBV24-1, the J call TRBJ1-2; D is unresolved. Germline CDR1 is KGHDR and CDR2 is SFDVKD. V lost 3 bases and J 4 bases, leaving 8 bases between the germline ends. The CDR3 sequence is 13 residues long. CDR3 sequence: CATSDSSSYGYTF. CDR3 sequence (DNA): TGTGCCACCAGTGATAGCAGCAGCTATGGCTACACCTTC.

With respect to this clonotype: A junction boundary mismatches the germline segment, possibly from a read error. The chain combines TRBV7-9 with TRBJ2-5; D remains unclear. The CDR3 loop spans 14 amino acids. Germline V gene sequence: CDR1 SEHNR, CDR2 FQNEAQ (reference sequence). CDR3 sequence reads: CVSSSPGHEETQYF. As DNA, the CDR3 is TGTGTCAGCAGCTCCCCTGGGCATGAAGAGACCCAGTACTTC.

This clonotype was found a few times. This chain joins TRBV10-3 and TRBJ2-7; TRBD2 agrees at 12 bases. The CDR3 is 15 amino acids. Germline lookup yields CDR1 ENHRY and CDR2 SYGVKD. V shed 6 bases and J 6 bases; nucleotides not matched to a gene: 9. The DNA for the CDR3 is TGTGCCATCAGGGATCTAGCGGGAGGGCCATCCGAGCAGTACTTC. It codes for CAIRDLAGGPSEQYF.

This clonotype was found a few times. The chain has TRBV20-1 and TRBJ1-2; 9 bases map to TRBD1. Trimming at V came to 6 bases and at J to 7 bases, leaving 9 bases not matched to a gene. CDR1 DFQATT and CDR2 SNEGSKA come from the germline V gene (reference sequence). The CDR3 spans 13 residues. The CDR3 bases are TGCAGTGCCCGCCGGGACAGGGCCCTTGGCTACACCTTC. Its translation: CSARRDRALGYTF.

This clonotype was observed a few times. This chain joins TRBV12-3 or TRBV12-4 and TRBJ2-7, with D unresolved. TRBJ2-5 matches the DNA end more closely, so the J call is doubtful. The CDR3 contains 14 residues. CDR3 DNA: TGTGCCAGCAGTTTAGAACCGGTAGAAGAGACCCAGTACTTC. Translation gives CASSLEPVEETQYF.

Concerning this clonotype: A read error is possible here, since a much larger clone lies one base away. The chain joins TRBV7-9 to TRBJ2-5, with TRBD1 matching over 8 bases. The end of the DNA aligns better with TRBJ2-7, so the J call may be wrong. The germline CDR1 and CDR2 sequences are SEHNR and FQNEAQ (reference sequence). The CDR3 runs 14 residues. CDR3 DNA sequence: TGTACCAGCAGCGAGGGGACAGGAACATACGAGCAGTACTTC. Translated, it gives CTSSEGTGTYEQYF.

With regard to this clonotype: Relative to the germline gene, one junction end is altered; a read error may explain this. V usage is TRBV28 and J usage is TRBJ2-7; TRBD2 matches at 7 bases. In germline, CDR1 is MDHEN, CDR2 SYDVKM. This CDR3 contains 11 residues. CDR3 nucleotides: TGCGAAGCGGGGTCAACCTACGAGCAGTACTTC. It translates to CEAGSTYEQYF.

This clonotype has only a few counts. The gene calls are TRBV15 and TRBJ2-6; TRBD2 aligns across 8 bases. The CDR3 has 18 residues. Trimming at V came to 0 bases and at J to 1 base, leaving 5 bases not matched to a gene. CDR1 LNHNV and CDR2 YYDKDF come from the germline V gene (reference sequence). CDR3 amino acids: CATSRESGSFSGANVLTF. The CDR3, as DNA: TGTGCCACCAGCAGAGAGAGCGGGAGCTTTTCTGGGGCCAACGTCCTGACTTTC.

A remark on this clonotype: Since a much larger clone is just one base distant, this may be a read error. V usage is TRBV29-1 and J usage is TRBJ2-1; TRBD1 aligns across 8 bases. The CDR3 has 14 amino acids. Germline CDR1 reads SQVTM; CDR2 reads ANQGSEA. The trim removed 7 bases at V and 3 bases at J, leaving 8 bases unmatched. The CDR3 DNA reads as TGCAGCGCTGGGGCCGGGACAGGCTACAATGAGCAGTTCTTC. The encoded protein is CSAGAGTGYNEQFF.

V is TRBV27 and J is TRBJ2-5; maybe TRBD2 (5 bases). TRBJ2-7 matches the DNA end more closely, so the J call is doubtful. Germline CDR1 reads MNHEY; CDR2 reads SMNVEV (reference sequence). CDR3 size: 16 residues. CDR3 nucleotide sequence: TGTGCCAGCAGCACCCGCCAGAGGACGGGAAATTACGAGCAGTACTTC. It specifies CASSTRQRTGNYEQYF.

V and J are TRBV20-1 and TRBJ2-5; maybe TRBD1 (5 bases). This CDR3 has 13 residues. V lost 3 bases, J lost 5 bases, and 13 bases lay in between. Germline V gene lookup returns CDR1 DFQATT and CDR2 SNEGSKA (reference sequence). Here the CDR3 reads CSASSRAYETQYF. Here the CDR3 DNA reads TGCAGTGCTAGTTCCAGGGCGTATGAGACCCAGTACTTC.

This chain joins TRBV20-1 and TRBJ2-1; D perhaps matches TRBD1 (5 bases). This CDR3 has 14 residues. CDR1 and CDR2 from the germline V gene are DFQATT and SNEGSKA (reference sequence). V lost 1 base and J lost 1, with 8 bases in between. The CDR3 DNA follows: TGCAGTGCTAGAGCCTCAGGGTCCTACAATGAGCAGTTCTTC. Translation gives CSARASGSYNEQFF.

In DNA form, the CDR3 reads TGCGCCAGCCAACGGAGCCTCCTAGCCTACGAGCAGTACTTC. Translating it yields CASQRSLLAYEQYF. J is TRBJ2-7 and V is TRBV5-1, with no clear D. Germline loops: CDR1 SGHRS, CDR2 YFSETQ. CDR3 size: 14 residues. Deletions cut 7 bases from V and 2 bases from J, with 16 bases between.

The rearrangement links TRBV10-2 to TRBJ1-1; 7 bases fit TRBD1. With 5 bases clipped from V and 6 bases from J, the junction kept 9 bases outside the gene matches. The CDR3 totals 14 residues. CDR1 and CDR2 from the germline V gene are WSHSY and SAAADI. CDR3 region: CASSLETGVAEAFF. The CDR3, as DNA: TGCGCCAGCAGTTTAGAAACAGGGGTCGCTGAAGCTTTCTTT.

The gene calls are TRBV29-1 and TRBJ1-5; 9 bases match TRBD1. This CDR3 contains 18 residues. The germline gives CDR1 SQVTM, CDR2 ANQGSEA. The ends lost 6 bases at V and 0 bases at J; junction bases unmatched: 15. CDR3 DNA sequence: TGCAGCGTGCGGGTGGTCGGGACAGGGATATTTAGCAATCAGCCCCAGCATTTT. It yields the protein CSVRVVGTGIFSNQPQHF. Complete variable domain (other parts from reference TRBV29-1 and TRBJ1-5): SAVISQKPSRDICQRGTSLTIQCQVDSQVTMMFWYRQQPGQSLTLIATANQGSEATYESGFVIDKFPISRPNLTFSTLTVSNMSPEDSSIYLCSVRVVGTGIFSNQPQHFGDGTRLSIL.

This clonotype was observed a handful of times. CDR3 protein: CASSLQTMNTEAFF. CDR3 sequence (DNA): TGCGCCAGCAGCCTCCAGACCATGAACACTGAAGCTTTCTTT. V and J are TRBV4-3 and TRBJ1-1; no definite D call. The germline V gene encodes CDR1 LGHNA and CDR2 YSLEER. This CDR3 has 14 amino acids. V lost 4 bases, J lost 0 bases, and 9 bases lay in between.

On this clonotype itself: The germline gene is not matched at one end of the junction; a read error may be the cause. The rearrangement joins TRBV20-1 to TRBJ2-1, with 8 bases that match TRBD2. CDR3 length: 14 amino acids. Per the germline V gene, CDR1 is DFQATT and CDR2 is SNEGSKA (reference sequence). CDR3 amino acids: CSASGRGSYSEQFF. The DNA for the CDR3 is TGCAGTGCTAGCGGGAGGGGATCCTACAGTGAGCAGTTCTTC.